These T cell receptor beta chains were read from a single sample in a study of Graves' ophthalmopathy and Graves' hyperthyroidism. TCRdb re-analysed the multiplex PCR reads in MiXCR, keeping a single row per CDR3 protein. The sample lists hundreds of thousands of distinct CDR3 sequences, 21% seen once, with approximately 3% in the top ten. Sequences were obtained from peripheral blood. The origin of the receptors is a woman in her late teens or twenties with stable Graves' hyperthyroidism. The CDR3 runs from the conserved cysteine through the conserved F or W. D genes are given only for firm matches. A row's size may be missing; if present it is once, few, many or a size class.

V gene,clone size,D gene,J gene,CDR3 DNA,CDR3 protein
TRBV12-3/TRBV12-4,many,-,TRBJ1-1,TGTGCCAGCAAAACGACAGGAGGGCCAGGTACTGAAGCTTTCTTT,CASKTTGGPGTEAFF
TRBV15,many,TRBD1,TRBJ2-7,TGTGCCACCAGCAGATCCGACAGGGGTTCCTACGAGCAGTACTTC,CATSRSDRGSYEQYF
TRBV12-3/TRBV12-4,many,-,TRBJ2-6,TGTGCCAGCAGTTTGACGGATCATCTTCGGGCCAACGTCCTGACTTTC,CASSLTDHLRANVLTF
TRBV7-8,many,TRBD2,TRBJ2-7,TGTGCCAGCAGCCCTGTGGCAGCGGGAGTGTCCTACGAGCAGTACTTC,CASSPVAAGVSYEQYF
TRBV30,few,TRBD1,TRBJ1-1,TGTGCCTGGAGTGAAGGGACAGGGACTGAAGCTTTCTTT,CAWSEGTGTEAFF
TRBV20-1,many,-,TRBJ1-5,TGCAGTGCTGAACAGGGTGGGGGGCAGCCCCAGCATTTT,CSAEQGGGQPQHF
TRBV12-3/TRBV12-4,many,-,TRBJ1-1,TGTGCCAGCAGCCTCCGGCGAGTTGGGGGGGGGGACACTGAAGCTTTCTTT,CASSLRRVGGGDTEAFF
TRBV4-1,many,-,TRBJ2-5,TGCGCCAGCAGCAAGGGGGAGGGCCTGTACCAAGAGACCCAGTACTTC,CASSKGEGLYQETQYF
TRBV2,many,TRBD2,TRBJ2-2,TGTGCCAGCAGTGAAAGGGGACTAGTTGTCGGGGAGCTGTTTTTT,CASSERGLVVGELFF
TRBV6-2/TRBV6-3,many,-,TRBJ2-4,TGTGCCAGCAGTTTTTTTAACATTCAGTACTTC,CASSFFNIQYF
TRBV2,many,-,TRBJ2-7,TGTGCCAGCACCCCCAGGCGCAGCGCCTACGAGCAGTACTTC,CASTPRRSAYEQYF
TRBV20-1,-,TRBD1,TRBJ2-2,TGCAGTGCTAGACTTCGACCGGGATTACTACAGGGGGTCACCGGGGAGCTGTTTTTT,CSARLRPGLLQGVTGELFF
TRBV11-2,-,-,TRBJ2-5,TGTGCCAGCAGCTTAAAAGGAAGTTCTCCTCAAGAGACCCAGTACTTC,CASSLKGSSPQETQYF
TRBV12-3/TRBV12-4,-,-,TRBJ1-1,TGTGCCAGCAGGCTGGGACCAACTGAAGCTTTCTTT,CASRLGPTEAFF
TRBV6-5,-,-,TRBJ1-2,TGTGCCAGCAGTTACTCGGCGGGATTGGGCTATGGCTACACCTTC,CASSYSAGLGYGYTF
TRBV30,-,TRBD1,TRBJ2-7,TGTGCCGCTGACAGGGGAGACCCCTACGAGCAGTACTTC,CAADRGDPYEQYF
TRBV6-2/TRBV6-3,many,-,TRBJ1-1,TGTGCCAGCAGCGGGACGGGTGAAGCTTTCTTT,CASSGTGEAFF
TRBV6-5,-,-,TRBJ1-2,TGTGCCAGCAGTTACGGAGAACCGACCGCGCACTATGGCTACACCTTC,CASSYGEPTAHYGYTF
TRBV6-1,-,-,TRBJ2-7,TGTGCCAGCAACACCGGCGGGATGCCCTACGAGCAGTACTTC,CASNTGGMPYEQYF
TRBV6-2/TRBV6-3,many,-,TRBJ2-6,TGTGCCAGCAGTGGCGGGACATCGAGCTCTGGGGCCAACGTCCTGACTTTC,CASSGGTSSSGANVLTF
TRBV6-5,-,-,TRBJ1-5,TGTGCCAGCAGCTATAAACAGGGAGATCAGCCCCAGCATTTT,CASSYKQGDQPQHF
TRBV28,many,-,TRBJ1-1,TGTGCCAGCATTATCACGGGGACCGGGGCTTTCTTT,CASIITGTGAFF
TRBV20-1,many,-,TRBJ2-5,TGCAGTGCTAGAGTCCCCGGCTTCAAGGAGACCCAGTACTTC,CSARVPGFKETQYF
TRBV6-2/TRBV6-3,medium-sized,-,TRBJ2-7,TGTGCCAGCAGTTACCGGGAGACAGCCTACGAGCAGTACTTC,CASSYRETAYEQYF
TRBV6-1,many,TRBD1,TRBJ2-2,TGTGCCAGCAGTGGTCCCGGGACAGGGAATGAGAACACCGGGGAGCTGTTTTTT,CASSGPGTGNENTGELFF
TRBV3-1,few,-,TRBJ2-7,TGTGCCAGCAGCCAAAGTCTACGGGCCTACGAGCAGTACTTC,CASSQSLRAYEQYF
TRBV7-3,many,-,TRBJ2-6,TGTGCCAGCAGCTCAAAAACAGTCTCTGGGGCCAACGTCCTGACTTTC,CASSSKTVSGANVLTF
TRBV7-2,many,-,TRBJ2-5,TGTGCCAGCAGCACCTACCCCAGGCAGACCCAGTACTTC,CASSTYPRQTQYF
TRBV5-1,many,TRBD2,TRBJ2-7,TGCGCCAGCAGCTTTCACCCGACTAGCGGGAGCGACGAGCAGTACTTC,CASSFHPTSGSDEQYF
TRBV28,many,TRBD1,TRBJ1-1,TGTGCCAGCAGTTTAGCGCCCGGGACAGGGCTTGAAGCTTTCTTT,CASSLAPGTGLEAFF
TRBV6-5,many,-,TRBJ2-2,TGTGCCAGCAAGCGCCCCGACAGAGACACCGGGGAGCTGTTTTTT,CASKRPDRDTGELFF
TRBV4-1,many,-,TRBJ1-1,TGCGCCAGCAGCCAAGGGTTGAGGGTGGAAGCTTTCTTT,CASSQGLRVEAFF
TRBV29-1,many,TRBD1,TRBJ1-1,TGCAGCGTTAACCCCGGGACAGGGATCGGGGCACGGAACACTGAAGCTTTCTTT,CSVNPGTGIGARNTEAFF
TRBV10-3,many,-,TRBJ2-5,TGTGCCATCACCTCCAACCCGGTCCAAGAGACCCAATACTTC,CAITSNPVQETQYF
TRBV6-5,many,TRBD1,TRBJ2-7,TGTGCCAGCAGTAGACAGGGGAACTCCTACGAGCAGTACTTC,CASSRQGNSYEQYF
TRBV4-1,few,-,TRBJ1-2,TGCGCCAGCAGCCAAGATACCGGCAGGGGTTATGGCTACACCTTC,CASSQDTGRGYGYTF
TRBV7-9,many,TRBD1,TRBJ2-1,TGTGCCAGCAGCCAGACCGGGACAGGGAACAATGAGCAGTTCTTC,CASSQTGTGNNEQFF
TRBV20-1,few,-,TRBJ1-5,TGCAGTGCTTGGATGGGCAGGGGAGCCAGCCCCCAGCATTTT,CSAWMGRGASPQHF
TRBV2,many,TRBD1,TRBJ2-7,TGTGCCAGCAGTGTTGTGGGACAGGGATCCTACGAGCAGTACTTC,CASSVVGQGSYEQYF
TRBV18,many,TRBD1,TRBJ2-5,TGTGCCAGCTCTCGAACAGGACAGGGCCCAGAGACCCAGTACTTC,CASSRTGQGPETQYF
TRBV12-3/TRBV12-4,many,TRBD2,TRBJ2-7,TGTGCCAGCAGTTTCGGGACTAGGTCCTACGAGCAGTACTTC,CASSFGTRSYEQYF
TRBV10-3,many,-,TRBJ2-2,TGTGCCATCAGTGGCCCGGGGGAGCTGTTTTTT,CAISGPGELFF
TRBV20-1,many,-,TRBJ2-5,TGCAGTGCTCCGGCTAGGCGAGAGACCCAGTACTTC,CSAPARRETQYF
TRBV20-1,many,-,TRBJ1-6,TGCAGTGCTAGAGGGGCCCGGGAAAGGAATAATTCACCCCTCCACTTT,CSARGARERNNSPLHF
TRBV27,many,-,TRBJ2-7,TGTGCCAGCAGTAATAAGTACGGACGGCGGCGCTACGAGCAGTACTTC,CASSNKYGRRRYEQYF
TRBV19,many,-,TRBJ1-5,TGTGCCAGTAGTATAAACTCACAATCATTCGGTCAGCCCCAGCATTTT,CASSINSQSFGQPQHF
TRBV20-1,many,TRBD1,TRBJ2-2,TGCAGTGCTAGCCTGACAGGGACCGGGGAGCTGTTTTTT,CSASLTGTGELFF
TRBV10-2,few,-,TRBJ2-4,TGCGCCAGCAGTGAAGGTAGAAGGGGGGACACCATTCAGTACTTC,CASSEGRRGDTIQYF
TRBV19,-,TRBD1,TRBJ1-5,TGTGCCAGTAGTAGTGCAGGGGGAGGGAATCAGCCCCAGCATTTT,CASSSAGGGNQPQHF
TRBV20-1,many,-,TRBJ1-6,TGCAGTGCTAGGGGAGGGGGGGATGGTTCACCCCTCCACTTT,CSARGGGDGSPLHF
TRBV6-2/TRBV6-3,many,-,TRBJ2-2,TGTGCCAGCCAAAGTGGTACCGGGGAGCTGTTTTTT,CASQSGTGELFF
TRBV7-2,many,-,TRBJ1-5,TGTGCCAGCAGCCCCTTAGGGAGACAGCCCCAGCATTTT,CASSPLGRQPQHF
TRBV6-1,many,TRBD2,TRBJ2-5,TGTGCCAGCAGTGGGACTAGCGGAACCTGGGAGACCCAGTACTTC,CASSGTSGTWETQYF
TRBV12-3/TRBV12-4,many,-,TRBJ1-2,TGTGCCAGCAGTACTACGGCCGAGGACTATGGCTACACCTTC,CASSTTAEDYGYTF